The 10 T cell receptor beta chains in this list originate from one sample, sequenced in a study of blood T cell repertoires in COVID-19. Repertoires were generated with immunoSEQ multiplex PCR, while TCRdb's copy carries only in-frame clones and drops some. The repertoire holds a few hundred thousand clones, with about 86% as singletons. The sample consisted of peripheral blood. Every receptor here comes from a woman in her 50s with COVID-19, enrolled during active disease.

V and J are TRBV5-1 and TRBJ2-7, with D possibly matching TRBD1 (6 bases). This CDR3 region has 15 residues. V was pared by 3 bases and J by 2 bases, with 15 bases between. Germline V gene sequence: CDR1 SGHRS, CDR2 YFSETQ. DNA of the CDR3: TGCGCCAGCAGCTGGGGTGACAGGATTCCCTACGAGCAGTACTTC. Translated, it gives CASSWGDRIPYEQYF.

The gene calls are TRBV7-2 and TRBJ1-3; no reliable D call. The V end was cut by 9 bases, the J end by 4 bases, with 13 bases between. Germline values: CDR1 SGHTA, CDR2 FQGNSA. The CDR3 spans 13 residues. CDR3 loop: CASHISAGNTIYF. The DNA for the CDR3 is TGTGCCAGTCACATTAGCGCGGGAAACACCATATATTTT.

V is TRBV19 and J is TRBJ1-6; D is possibly TRBD1 (5 bases). Trimming took 2 bases from V and 7 from J, leaving 12 bases between them. The CDR3 length is 15 residues. Germline V CDR1 and CDR2: LNHDA, SQIVND (reference sequence). The chain's CDR3 is CASSIRRGQNSPLHF. The CDR3 DNA reads as TGTGCCAGTAGTATACGAAGGGGCCAAAATTCACCCCTCCACTTT.

This chain joins TRBV19 and TRBJ2-1, with 7 bases identical to TRBD2. V shed 0 bases, J shed 10 bases, and the junction held 12 bases outside the gene matches. The germline V gene encodes CDR1 LNHDA and CDR2 SQIVND (reference sequence). CDR3 length: 16 residues. The CDR3: CASSIDRGTTFGEQFF. CDR3 nucleotides: TGTGCCAGTAGTATAGATAGAGGGACTACCTTCGGGGAGCAGTTCTTC.

The CDR3 loop is CASSPDGGETQYF. The CDR3 DNA is TGTGCCAGTAGTCCGGACGGGGGAGAGACCCAGTACTTC. The V gene is TRBV19, the J gene TRBJ2-5, with D possibly being TRBD2 (6 bases). CDR3 length: 13 amino acids. Trimming removed 5 bases from V and 4 bases from J, with 11 bases in between. The germline CDR1 and CDR2 sequences are LNHDA and SQIVND (reference sequence).

This clone has a single count. The chain recombines TRBV9 with TRBJ1-2; 10 bases line up with TRBD1. CDR1 is SGDLS, CDR2 YYNGEE, per germline. The CDR3 consists of 16 residues. The junction had 8 bases not matched to a gene; V was cut back by 0 bases and J by 6 bases. The CDR3 nucleotides are TGTGCCAGCAGCGTAGGGACAGGGGGAAGTATTGATGGCTACACCTTC. This sequence encodes CASSVGTGGSIDGYTF.

The chain has TRBV20-1 and TRBJ1-4; no reliable D call. The CDR3 is 10 amino acids. V gave up 6 bases and J gave up 5 bases, with 4 bases separating them. CDR1 and CDR2 from the germline V gene are DFQATT and SNEGSKA (reference sequence). The CDR3 DNA reads as TGCAGTGCCTTAAATGAAAAACTGTTTTTT. Encoded protein: CSALNEKLFF.

The chain links TRBV3-1 (or the pseudogene TRBV3-2) to TRBJ1-2, with D unresolved. From germline, CDR1 is LGHDT and CDR2 YNNKEL (reference sequence). V shed 0 bases and J shed 7 bases, with 9 bases lying between them. The CDR3 has 13 amino acids. The CDR3 loop reads CASSQDATGGYTF. The CDR3 DNA follows: TGTGCCAGCAGCCAAGATGCGACTGGTGGCTACACCTTC.

This sequence joins TRBV3-1 (or the pseudogene TRBV3-2) and TRBJ1-2, with D maybe TRBD1 (5 bases). The CDR3 has 14 amino acids. CDR1 and CDR2 (germline): LGHDT, YNNKEL (reference sequence). V dropped 2 bases and J dropped 9 bases, with 16 bases sitting between them. DNA of the CDR3: TGTGCCAGCAGCCAATCGGACACAAGGAGAAGCTACACCTTC. Amino acids: CASSQSDTRRSYTF.

This clone has a single count. This chain links TRBV5-5 with TRBJ2-7, with 11 positions matching TRBD2. The CDR3 totals 17 residues. V was pared by 4 bases and J by 0 bases, with 9 bases of the junction left unmatched. Germline V gene data show CDR1 as SGHKS and CDR2 as YYEKEE (reference sequence). CDR3 loop: CASSRILAGDFSYEQYV. The CDR3 DNA reads TGTGCCAGCAGCCGGATACTAGCGGGGGATTTCTCCTACGAGCAGTACGTC.